This entry concerns a single T cell receptor (beta chain). These data are taken from a study of shared clonotypes between healthy human individuals. Terminally differentiated effector memory CD45RA+ cells were excluded by CCR7 positive selection of CD45RO-negative cells. Donation came from healthy HIV-negative adults that had no recent acute infections or vaccinations. The V gene end was trimmed by 3 bases and the J gene end by 4 bases; junction bases not matched to a gene: 1. Germline CDR1 is MNHEY and CDR2 is SMNVEV (reference sequence). This CDR3 has 14 residues. Here immunoSEQ multiplex PCR was the method, and the copy in TCRdb shows in-frame clones only, minus some. This sample has 700,000 to 950,000 clones, with roughly 96% found just once.

The TCR sequence derives from a man aged 25 to 45 in good health. This chain links TRBV27 with TRBJ1-1, with 11 bases fitting TRBD1. What was sequenced was naive CD8+ T cells sorted from blood. The CDR3 DNA reads as TGTGCCAGCAGTTTGGACAGGGGGCCCACTGAAGCTTTCTTT. It codes for CASSLDRGPTEAFF.